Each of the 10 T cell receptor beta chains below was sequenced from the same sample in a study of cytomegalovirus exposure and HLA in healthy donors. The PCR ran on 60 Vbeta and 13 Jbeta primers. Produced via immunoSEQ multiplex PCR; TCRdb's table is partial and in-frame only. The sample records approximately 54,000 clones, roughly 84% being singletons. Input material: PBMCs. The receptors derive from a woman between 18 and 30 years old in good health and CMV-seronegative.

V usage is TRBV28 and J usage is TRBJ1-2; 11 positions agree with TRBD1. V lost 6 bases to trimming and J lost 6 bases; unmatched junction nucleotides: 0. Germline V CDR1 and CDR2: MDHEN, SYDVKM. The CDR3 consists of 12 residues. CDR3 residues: CASRGQGDGYTF. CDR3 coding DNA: TGTGCCAGCAGGGGACAGGGGGATGGCTACACCTTC.

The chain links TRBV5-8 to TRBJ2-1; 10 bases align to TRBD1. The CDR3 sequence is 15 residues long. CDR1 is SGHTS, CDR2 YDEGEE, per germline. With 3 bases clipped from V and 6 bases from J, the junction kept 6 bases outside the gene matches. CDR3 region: CASSYRDRGLNEQFF. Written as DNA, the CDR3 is TGTGCCAGCAGCTACCGGGACAGGGGTCTCAATGAGCAGTTCTTC.

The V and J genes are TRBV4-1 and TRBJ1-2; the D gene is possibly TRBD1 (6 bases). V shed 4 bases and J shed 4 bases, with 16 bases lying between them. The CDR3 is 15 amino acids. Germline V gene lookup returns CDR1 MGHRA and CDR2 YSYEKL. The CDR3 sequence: CASSLRDTGPYGYTF. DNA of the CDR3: TGCGCCAGCAGCCTCCGGGACACCGGCCCCTATGGCTACACCTTC.

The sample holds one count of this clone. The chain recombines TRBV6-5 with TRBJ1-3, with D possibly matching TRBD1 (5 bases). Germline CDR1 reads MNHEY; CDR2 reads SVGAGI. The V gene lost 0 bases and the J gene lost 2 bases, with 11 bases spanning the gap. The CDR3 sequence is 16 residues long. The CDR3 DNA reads TGTGCCAGCAGTTACTCGCTTACCAGGGCTGGAAACACCATATATTTT. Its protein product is CASSYSLTRAGNTIYF.

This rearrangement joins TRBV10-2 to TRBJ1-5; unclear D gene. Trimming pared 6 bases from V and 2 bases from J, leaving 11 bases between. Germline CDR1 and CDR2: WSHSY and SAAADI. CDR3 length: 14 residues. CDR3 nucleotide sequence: TGCGCCAGCAGCTGGACCGGGGGCAATCAGCCCCAGCATTTT. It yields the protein CASSWTGGNQPQHF.

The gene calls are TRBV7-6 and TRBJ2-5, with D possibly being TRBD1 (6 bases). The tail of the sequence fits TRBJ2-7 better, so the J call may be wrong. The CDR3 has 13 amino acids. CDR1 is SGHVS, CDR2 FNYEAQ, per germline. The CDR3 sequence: CASSSRQESEQYF. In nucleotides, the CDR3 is TGTGCCAGCAGCTCTCGACAGGAATCCGAGCAGTACTTC.

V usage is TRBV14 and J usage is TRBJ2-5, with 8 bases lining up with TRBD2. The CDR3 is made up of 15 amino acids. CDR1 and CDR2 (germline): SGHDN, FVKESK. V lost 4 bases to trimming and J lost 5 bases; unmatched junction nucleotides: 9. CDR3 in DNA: TGTGCCAGCAGCCTCCTCGGGGGGGCGGCGGAGACCCAGTACTTC. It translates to CASSLLGGAAETQYF. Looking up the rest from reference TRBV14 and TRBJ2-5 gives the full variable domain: EAGVTQFPSHSVIEKGQTVTLRCDPISGHDNLYWYRRVMGKEIKFLLHFVKESKQDESGMPNNRFLAERTGGTYSTLKVQPAELEDSGVYFCASSLLGGAAETQYFGPGTRLLVL.

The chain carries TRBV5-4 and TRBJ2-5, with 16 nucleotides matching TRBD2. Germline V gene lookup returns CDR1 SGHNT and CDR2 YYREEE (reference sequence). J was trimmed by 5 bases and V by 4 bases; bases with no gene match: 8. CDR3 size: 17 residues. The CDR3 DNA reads TGTGCCAGCAGCAGCGGGACTAGCGGGAGGGCCGTCGAGACCCAGTACTTC. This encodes CASSSGTSGRAVETQYF.

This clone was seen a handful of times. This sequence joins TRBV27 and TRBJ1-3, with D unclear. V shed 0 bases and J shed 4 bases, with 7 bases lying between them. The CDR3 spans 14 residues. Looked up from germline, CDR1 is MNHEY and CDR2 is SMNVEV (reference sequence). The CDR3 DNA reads TGTGCCAGCAGTTTATCGAGAGCCGGAAACACCATATATTTT. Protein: CASSLSRAGNTIYF.

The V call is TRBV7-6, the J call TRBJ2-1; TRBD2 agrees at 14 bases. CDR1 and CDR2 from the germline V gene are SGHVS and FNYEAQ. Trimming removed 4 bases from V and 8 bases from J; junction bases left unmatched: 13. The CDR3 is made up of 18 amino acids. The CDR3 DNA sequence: TGTGCCAGCAGCTCCGGACTAGCGGGAGGCTGGGATGACCATGAGCAGTTCTTC. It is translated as CASSSGLAGGWDDHEQFF.